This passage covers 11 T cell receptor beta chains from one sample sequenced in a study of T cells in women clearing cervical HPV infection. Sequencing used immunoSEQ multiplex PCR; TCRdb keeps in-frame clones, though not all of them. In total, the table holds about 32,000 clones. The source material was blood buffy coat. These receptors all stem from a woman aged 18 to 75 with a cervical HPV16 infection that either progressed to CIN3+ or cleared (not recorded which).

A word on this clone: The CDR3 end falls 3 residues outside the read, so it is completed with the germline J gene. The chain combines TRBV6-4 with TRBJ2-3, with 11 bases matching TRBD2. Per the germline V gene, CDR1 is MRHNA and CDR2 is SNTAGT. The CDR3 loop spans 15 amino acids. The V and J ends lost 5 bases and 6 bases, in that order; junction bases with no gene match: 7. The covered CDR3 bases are TGTGCCAGCAGTATTAGCGGGGGGGCCATCGATACG. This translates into CASSISGGAIDT. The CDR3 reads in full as CASSISGGAIDTQYF.

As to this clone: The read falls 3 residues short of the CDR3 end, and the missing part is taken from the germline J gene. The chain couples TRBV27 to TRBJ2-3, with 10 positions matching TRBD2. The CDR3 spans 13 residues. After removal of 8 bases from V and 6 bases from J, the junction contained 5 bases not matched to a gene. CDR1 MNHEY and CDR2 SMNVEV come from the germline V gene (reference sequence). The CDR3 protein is CASGIAGGDTQYF. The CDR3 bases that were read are TGTGCCAGCGGGATAGCGGGGGGTGATACG.

The sequenced part of the CDR3 DNA is TGTGCCAGCAGCTCCTCGGACAGGGTCGTCTACGAC. Translated, it gives CASSSSDRVVYD. The whole CDR3 region reads CASSSSDRVVYDYTF. The chain uses TRBV7-9 and TRBJ1-2, with TRBD1 matching 8 bases. From the germline J gene comes the end of the CDR3, since the read stops 3 residues before it. Germline assignment: CDR1 SEHNR and CDR2 FQNEAQ (reference sequence). The CDR3 is 15 amino acids.

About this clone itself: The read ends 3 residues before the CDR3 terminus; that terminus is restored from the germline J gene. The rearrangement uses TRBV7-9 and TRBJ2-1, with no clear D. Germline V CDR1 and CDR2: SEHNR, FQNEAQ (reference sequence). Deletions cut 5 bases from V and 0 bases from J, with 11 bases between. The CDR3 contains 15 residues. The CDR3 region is CASSELRSSYNEQFF. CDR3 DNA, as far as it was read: TGTGCCAGCAGCGAACTAAGGAGCTCCTACAATGAG.

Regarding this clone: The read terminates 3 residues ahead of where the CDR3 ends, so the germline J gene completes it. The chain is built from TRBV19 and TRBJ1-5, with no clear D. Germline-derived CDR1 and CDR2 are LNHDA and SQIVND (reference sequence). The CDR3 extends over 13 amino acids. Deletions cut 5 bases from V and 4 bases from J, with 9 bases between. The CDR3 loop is CASSPPKNQPQHF. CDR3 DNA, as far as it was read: TGTGCCAGTAGTCCCCCCAAAAATCAGCCC.

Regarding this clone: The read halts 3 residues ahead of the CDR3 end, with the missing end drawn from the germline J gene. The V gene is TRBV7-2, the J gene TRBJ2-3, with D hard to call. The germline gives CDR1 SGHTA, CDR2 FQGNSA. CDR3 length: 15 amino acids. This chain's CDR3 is CASSLGLHSNQPQYF. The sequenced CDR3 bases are TGTGCCAGCAGCTTAGGATTACATAGCAATCAGCCG.

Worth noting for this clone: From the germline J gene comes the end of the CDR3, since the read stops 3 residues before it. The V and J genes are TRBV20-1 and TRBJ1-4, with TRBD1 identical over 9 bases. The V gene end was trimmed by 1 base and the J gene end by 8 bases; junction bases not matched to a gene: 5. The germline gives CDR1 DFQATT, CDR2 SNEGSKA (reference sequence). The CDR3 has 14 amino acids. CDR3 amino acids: CSARVGQGQEKLFF. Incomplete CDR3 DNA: TGCAGTGCTAGAGTGGGACAGGGTCAGGAAAAA.

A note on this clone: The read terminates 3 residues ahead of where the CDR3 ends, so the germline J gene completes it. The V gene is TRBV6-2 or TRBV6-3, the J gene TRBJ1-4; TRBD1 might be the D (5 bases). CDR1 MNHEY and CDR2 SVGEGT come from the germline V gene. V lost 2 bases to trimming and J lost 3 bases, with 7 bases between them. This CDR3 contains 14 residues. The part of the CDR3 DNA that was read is TGTGCCAGCAGTTACCAGGGTTCTAATGAAAAA. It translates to CASSYQGSNEK. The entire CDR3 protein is CASSYQGSNEKLFF.

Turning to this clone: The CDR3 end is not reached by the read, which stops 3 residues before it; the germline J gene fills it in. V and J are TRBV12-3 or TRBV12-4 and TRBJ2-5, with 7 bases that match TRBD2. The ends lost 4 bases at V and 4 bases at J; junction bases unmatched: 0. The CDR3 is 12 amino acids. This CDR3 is CASSWGGETQYF. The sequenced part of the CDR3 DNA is TGTGCCAGCAGTTGGGGGGGAGAGACC.

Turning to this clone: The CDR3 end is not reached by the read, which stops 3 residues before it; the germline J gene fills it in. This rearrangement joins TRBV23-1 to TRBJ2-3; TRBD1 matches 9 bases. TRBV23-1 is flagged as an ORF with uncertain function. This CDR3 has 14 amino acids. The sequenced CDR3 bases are TGCGCCAGCAGAATGGGACAGGGCAATCAGCCG. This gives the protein CASRMGQGNQP. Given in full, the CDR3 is CASRMGQGNQPQYF.

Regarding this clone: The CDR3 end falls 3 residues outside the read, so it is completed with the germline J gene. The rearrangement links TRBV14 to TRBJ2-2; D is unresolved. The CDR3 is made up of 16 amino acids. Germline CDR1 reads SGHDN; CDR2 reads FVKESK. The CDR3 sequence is CASSQDSGAGSSPLFF. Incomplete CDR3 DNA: TGTGCCAGCAGCCAAGATTCGGGTGCTGGTAGTTCACCG.